The next 2 T cell receptor beta chains were all read from a single sample in a study of CD8 T cells in ankylosing spondylitis. Regarding the study as a whole: Made up of eight highly homologous variants, a TCR beta motif appeared characteristic of ankylosing spondylitis blood.

Via MiXCR, TCRdb re-called the 5' RACE reads, giving one row per CDR3 protein. The table shows 470,000 or so distinct CDR3 sequences, with about 25% occurring only once. These receptors have no known antigen. The specimen was blood, either unsorted or a sorted T cell fraction (not recorded which). These receptors were obtained from a male donor with ankylosing spondylitis.

The chain joins TRBV11-2 to TRBJ2-2; D gene ambiguous. The CDR3 extends over 15 amino acids. Trimming left V 3 bases short and J 5 bases short, with 13 bases between. Germline CDR1 is SGHAT and CDR2 is FQNNGV. The CDR3 reads CASSFSGAGTGELFF. The CDR3 nucleotides read TGTGCCAGCAGCTTTAGTGGCGCTGGGACCGGGGAGCTGTTTTTT.

The rearrangement joins TRBV7-9 to TRBJ2-7; perhaps TRBD1 as D (5 bases). Trimming removed 3 bases at V and 5 bases at J, with 11 bases between. There are 13 residues in the CDR3. The germline CDR1 and CDR2 sequences are SEHNR and FQNEAQ (reference sequence). CDR3 DNA sequence: TGTGCCAGCAGCTTGGATGGGGCCCACGAGCAGTACGTC. Translated: CASSLDGAHEQYV.